This T cell receptor (beta chain) is drawn from a study of beta chain features in type 1 diabetes. This clone came up a few times. At the DNA level, this CDR3 is encoded by other sequences in the same sample as well. V was pared by 3 bases and J by 3 bases, with 5 bases between. The CDR3 has 11 amino acids. The germline V gene encodes CDR1 DFQATT and CDR2 SNEGSKA (reference sequence). The whole isolated RNA underwent reverse transcription, so sequencing captured expressed TCRB transcripts. Some clones are missing from TCRdb's copy, which holds only in-frame ones; the method was immunoSEQ multiplex PCR. In the table there are over 500,000 clones, less than 20% of which are singletons.

The chain links TRBV20-1 to TRBJ2-5, with no clear D. The specimen was naive CD4+ T cells from blood. This TCR was recovered from a young man in good health. DNA of the CDR3: TGCAGTGCTAGCAGGAAAGAGACCCAGTACTTC. Protein product: CSASRKETQYF.